The T cell receptor (beta chain) described here comes from a study of blood T cell repertoires in COVID-19 (dated by TCRdb to 2018 to 2020). For the study in its entirety: Collaborator samples came from the United States, Italy and Spain and covered acute and convalescent phases of COVID-19. The prospective study material was composed of cDNA or gDNA derived from T cells, B-cell-depleted T cells, or PBMCs. Deeply sampled blood TCRbeta repertoires from subjects exposed to, actively infected with, or recovered from COVID-19 were included in the dataset. A freely available public database, intended as a resource for researchers studying the immune response to SARS-CoV-2, is where the repertoires were released. The samples were drawn from two sources: the first 160 participants of the ongoing ImmuneRACE study, and over 950 subjects contributed by 6 global collaborators. Sample metadata almost always included a de-identified subject ID, COVID-19 status, age in years and sex. Where available, HLA class I and class II types were obtained from metadata supplied by the sample provider rather than from assay-based typing.

Paper-wide results and their limitations: Clinical and demographic metadata were provided uncurated, with the amount varying by source and participant.

The immunoSEQ Assay, a bias-controlled multiplex PCR, was used to amplify TCRbeta CDR3 regions from genomic DNA. In the original analysis: The number of nucleated cells in each sample was estimated by amplification of reference gene primers within the assay. Sequence reads were collapsed and filtered to measure the absolute abundance of every unique TCRbeta CDR3 rearrangement. For each sample, productive Simpson clonality was calculated by taking the square root of Simpson's diversity index across productive rearrangements. TCRdb retrieved this table from immuneACCESS and kept in-frame rearrangements only. Not all clones are present; in checked studies, unresolved V genes account for under half, and no reason is known for the remainder. V and J calls and clone size come straight from that table; D and trimming were deduced from the DNA. The sample records about 300,000 clones, around 90% of which are singletons. The ten largest account for 6.5% to 8% of the sample.

In Seattle, one collaborating source enrolled patients while the infection was active and tracked those patients longitudinally over the course of disease. Collaborating institutions collected whole blood in K2EDTA tubes following their own protocols. For TCRbeta analysis, collaborators shipped samples in one of three forms: frozen whole blood, isolated PBMCs, or DNA extracted from either of those sample types. The germline V and J ends show losses of 1 base and 10 bases respectively, and no gene match explains 15 bases of the junction. The cysteine opens and the phenylalanine closes a CDR3 of 17 amino acids. Only CDR3 DNA is held: 51 bases, read in frame from base 1. The germline V gene (reference sequence) gives CDR1 as LNHDA and CDR2 as SQIVND. This clone has a single count. This receptor's antigen is unknown. Base qualities were left out, and no much larger clone turns up one base away.

The source is a woman in her thirties with COVID-19, enrolled during active disease. Recombination joined TRBV19 with TRBJ2-1, and 8 junction bases match TRBD1. Sequenced material: peripheral blood. Here is the DNA: TGTGCCAGTAGTATAGGGACTCGGACAGGGTCAGTGGGGGAGCAGTTCTTC. Translated, it gives CASSIGTRTGSVGEQFF.